Sequencing of this TCR beta chain was carried out in a study of CD8 T cells in ankylosing spondylitis. Points from the study as a whole: Seven or eight highly homologous variants made up a TCR beta motif, and this motif appeared characteristic of ankylosing spondylitis blood. Relatively rare in peripheral blood, disease-linked clones were also CD8+.

Using its own MiXCR run on the 5' RACE reads, TCRdb lists one record per CDR3 protein. The sample records 450,000 to 550,000 distinct CDR3 sequences, over 4% being singletons. CDR1 is SEHNR and CDR2 is FQNEAQ in the germline V gene (reference sequence). The CDR3 runs to 14 residues. V was pared by 3 bases and J by 5 bases, with 13 bases between. Turning to this clonotype: Its target is unknown. A much larger clone lies a single base off, so this may be a read error.

The V gene is TRBV7-9, the J gene TRBJ1-1; D not resolved. This sequence originates from a male donor with ankylosing spondylitis. The material sequenced was blood, either unsorted or a sorted T cell fraction (not recorded which). CDR3 bases: TGTGCCAGCAGCTTCCCGACACTTTGGACTGAAGCTTTCTTT. Its protein product is CASSFPTLWTEAFF.